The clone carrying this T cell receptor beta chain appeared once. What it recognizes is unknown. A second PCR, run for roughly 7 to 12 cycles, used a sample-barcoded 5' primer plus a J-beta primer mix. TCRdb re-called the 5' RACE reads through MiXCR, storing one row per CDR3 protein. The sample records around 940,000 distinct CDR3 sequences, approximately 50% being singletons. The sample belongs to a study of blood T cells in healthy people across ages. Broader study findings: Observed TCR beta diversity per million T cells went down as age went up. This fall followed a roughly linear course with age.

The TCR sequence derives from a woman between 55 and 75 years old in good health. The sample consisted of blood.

The CDR3, as DNA: TGTGCCATCAGCAAAGTGGGACAGGGAGTCCCCGAGCAGTACTTC. Translated, it gives CAISKVGQGVPEQYF. The rearrangement uses TRBV10-3 and TRBJ2-7, with 9 positions matching TRBD1. The J segment lost 6 bases and the V segment lost 6 bases, leaving 12 bases of the junction unmatched. The CDR3 runs to 15 residues. CDR1 is ENHRY and CDR2 is SYGVKD in the germline V gene.